This T cell receptor (beta chain) was documented in a study of blood T cell repertoires in COVID-19. TCRdb keeps only in-frame clones here, not all; method: immunoSEQ multiplex PCR. Seen here are around 180,000 clones, around nine tenths observed once, and the top ten hold around 1.9%. The CDR3 loop spans 15 amino acids. Germline assignment: CDR1 SGHDT and CDR2 YYEEEE. Trimming stripped 2 bases from V and 6 bases from J, with 14 bases between. The chain combines TRBV5-6 with TRBJ2-2, with a tentative D call TRBD2 (6 bases). The sequence was collected from a man between 65 and 85 years old with active or convalescent COVID-19. Sample: peripheral blood. This CDR3 is CASSFFGSIPGELFF. The CDR3 coding sequence is TGTGCCAGCAGCTTTTTCGGGAGTATCCCCGGGGAGCTGTTTTTT.